The present entry profiles one T cell receptor beta chain with its context. TCRdb's copy holds only in-frame clones and misses some; the assay was immunoSEQ multiplex PCR. The sample contains about 21,000 clones, about 79% of which appear only once. The sample belongs to a study of OX40 agonist ivuxolimab in advanced cancers. For the study at large: The study gave patients intravenous ivuxolimab at 0.01 to 10 mg/kg every 2 weeks.

Blood sampling took place at baseline, cycle 4 day 1, and cycle 7 day 1. The receptor was isolated from an adult with an advanced solid tumor such as melanoma, head and neck, liver or kidney cancer. The sample in question was CD4+ or CD8+ T cells sorted from blood, obtained in a trial of the OX40 agonist ivuxolimab.

Here the CDR3 DNA reads TGCGCCAGCAGCCACAACCTAGGCAGGGCTAAGTTCTTC. Its translation is CASSHNLGRAKFF. The genes are TRBV4-1 and TRBJ2-1; D possibly corresponds to TRBD1 (5 bases). The CDR3 totals 13 residues. The germline V and J ends were trimmed by 3 bases and 14 bases, with 17 bases remaining between them. Germline V CDR1 and CDR2: MGHRA, YSYEKL.